This TCR beta chain was profiled in a study of blood T cells in healthy people across ages. About this clonotype itself: Its antigen is unknown.

Study observations and caveats: The study lacked donor CMV status, which possibly confounded expanded clonotype changes.

With V trimmed by 3 bases and J by 0 bases, 5 bases remained unmatched. Germline CDR1 MGHRA, CDR2 YSYEKL. This CDR3 contains 17 residues. Then a second PCR, running about 6 to 12 cycles, was carried out with a sample-barcoded 5' primer and a J-beta primer mix. All samples yielded 3 million or more CDR3-containing paired-end reads. TCRdb redid the calling of the 5' RACE reads with MiXCR, one entry per CDR3 protein. The sample consists of around 780,000 distinct CDR3 sequences, 25% to 30% of them appearing once. The sample also formed part of further work on T cells of mothers and their children. From that second work: At a rate of roughly 1.4 ug per 15 ul, cDNA synthesis received all of the extracted RNA.

The sequence derives from a boy younger than 18 in good health. Sequences were obtained from blood. This chain uses TRBV4-1 with TRBJ1-5; TRBD1 matches 10 bases. The CDR3 DNA follows: TGCGCCAGCAGCCAGACGACAGGGGGCTATAGCAATCAGCCCCAGCATTTT. Its protein product is CASSQTTGGYSNQPQHF.